This T cell receptor beta chain was captured by sequencing in a study of cytomegalovirus exposure and HLA in healthy donors. Study-level points and caveats: In vitro experiments confirmed that three CMV-associated chains were specific for CMV antigens.

V lost 7 bases to trimming and J lost 4 bases; unmatched junction nucleotides: 7. CDR3 length equals 15 residues. CDR1 and CDR2 from the germline V gene are LNHDA and SQIVND (reference sequence). Donors were drawn from the approximately 130-subject validation cohort, separate from the approximately 670-subject first cohort. A word on this clone: Its antigen remains unknown.

TCRdb keeps only in-frame clones here, not all; method: immunoSEQ multiplex PCR. The sample yields under 200,000 clones, roughly 81% seen once. The origin of this receptor is a woman in her thirties in good health and CMV-seronegative. The sequenced sample was PBMCs. The gene calls are TRBV19 and TRBJ2-3; 11 nucleotides match TRBD2. CDR3 sequence: CASTVSGRAPDTQYF. The CDR3, as DNA: TGTGCCAGTACCGTTAGCGGGAGGGCCCCAGATACGCAGTATTTT.